What follows describes a single TCR beta chain. Its cognate antigen has yet to be identified. Per-base qualities were not stored, and no clone one base away is much larger. The entry originates in a study of cytomegalovirus exposure and HLA in healthy donors (dated by TCRdb to the late 2010s). For context, the study as a whole: In an earlier analysis of fewer than 750 of the donors, 276 Gb of sequence data and roughly 100 million unique TCR beta sequences from 180 million or so T cells were reported. Among almost 400 genotyped donors of the cohort, an average of roughly 240,000 unique TCR beta nucleotide sequences were sequenced per donor, around a sixth of them non-productive. Typing coverage varied by locus: 629-630 donors for A, B, C, DRB1 and DQB1; approximately 560 for DQA1; some 610 for DPA1; roughly 450 for DPB1. In addition to the first cohort of 666 subjects, a separate validation cohort of 120 different subjects was used. A later analysis re-analyzed previously published TCR beta repertoires from 500 to 700 donors and added high-resolution HLA genotyping to study TCR occurrence patterns. Using immunosequencing, the study profiled T cell repertoires from about 610 subjects and related those repertoires to cytomegalovirus serostatus. Rather than using new phenotypic data, the later analysis identified candidate immune exposures from TCR beta sequences and from how often those sequences occurred across donors. Donor age, sex, ethnicity and CMV serostatus were compiled together with the repertoire data. Five DR-DQ haplotypes were treated as single units for association and clustering because of strong linkage in the cohort. Every discovery cohort repertoire had been produced on one sequencing platform. Around 320 gigabases of sequencing data and 70 million to 85 million unique TCR sequences were included in an early release covering several hundred HLA-typed donors. HLA typing covered class I and class II loci at four-digit resolution. The aim of the study was to test whether cataloging public T cell receptors could identify signatures of past pathogen exposure. High-throughput TCR immunosequencing, statistical association of individual TCRs with disease status, and machine learning were combined to predict cytomegalovirus infection status. A later genetic analysis took genome-wide SNP genotypes for about 55% of the roughly 700 donors and used that subset as a discovery cohort. The genetic ancestry cluster associated with self-reported Caucasian donors included 70% to 85% of the roughly 360 genotyped donors. To decide whether each TCR beta V gene segment behaved as functional or pseudogenic, an earlier analysis of several hundred of the donors relied on high-throughput TCR beta sequencing.

The receptor library was made with the immunoSEQ multiplex PCR assay. For the multiplex PCR, a mixture combining 60 forward primers for TCR Vbeta segments and 13 reverse primers for TCR Jbeta segments was used. The CDR3 region of rearranged TCR beta genes was amplified from genomic DNA with a multiplex PCR assay. Amplified TCR beta libraries were sequenced as 87-base-pair reads on the Illumina HiSeq System. The original methods were these. Across the 500 to 850 repertoires, a later analysis counted about 81 million unique TCR beta chains, 9.5 million to 13 million of which were shared by at least two donors. A nearest-neighbor algorithm error-corrected the raw reads and collapsed the reads into unique sequences, merging closely related sequences to remove PCR and sequencing errors. CDR3 sequences were aligned to IMGT reference sequences to assign V, D and J gene segments. For a sequence to be retained, at least a six-nucleotide match to both a V gene segment and a J gene segment was required. Rearrangements were classified as productive when the CDR3 lacked stop codons and remained in frame with V and J, and all other rearrangements were classified as non-productive. Following IMGT convention, CDR3 was defined as the stretch from the second conserved V-encoded cysteine up to the conserved J-encoded phenylalanine. In an earlier analysis of around 600 of the donors, sequences lacking an unambiguous match to a single V gene segment were excluded. In an earlier analysis of roughly 600 of the donors, a V segment was called functional when productive rearrangements were above 56.7%, and segregating when the standard deviation between donors exceeded 5%. A statistical classification framework was developed to diagnose cytomegalovirus status using the catalog of TCR beta chain sequences. In a later analysis, TCR nucleotide sequences were compared against IMGT/GENE-DB human TR gene sequences so that V and J genes could be assigned. In a later analysis, CDR3 sequences and most-parsimonious VDJ recombination scenarios were assigned using the TCRdist pipeline. In a later analysis, each TCR beta chain was defined by its CDR3 amino acid sequence together with its V-gene family, and reads without a unique V-gene family were excluded. A later analysis removed roughly 590 highly shared, low-generation-probability nucleotide sequences to deal with suspected cross-contamination and a sequencing artifact. For each public chain, a later analysis derived a clonal expansion index from normalized ranks of inferred template counts within each repertoire. A later analysis computed generation probabilities with a VDJ recombination model fitted to out-of-frame rearrangements, and checked the results against IGoR. In a later analysis, hypergeometric tests were used to score TCR-TCR, TCR-HLA and TCR-CMV co-occurrence, with a repertoire-size bias correction applied to TCR pairs. False discovery rates were estimated in a later analysis by permuting HLA or CMV assignments 20 times. In a later analysis, co-occurring TCRs were grouped using DBSCAN, and TCRdist sequence similarity was added for clustering within HLA-allele-positive subsets. Repertoires with fewer than 30,000 or more than 120,000 public chains, plus five repertoires with anomalous nucleotide sharing, were excluded from co-occurrence clustering. The table comes from immuneACCESS by way of TCRdb, which keeps in-frame sequences with V and J called. Part of the clones is missing from these tables; in studies checked, under half for an unresolved V gene and the rest for unknown reasons. Clone size and V and J calls were adopted from that table, with D and trimming inferred from the DNA. The sample table shows about 98,000 clones, and approximately 79% are seen once. Approximately 1.8% of the sample comes from the top ten.

The investigation overall reported the following: The study listed 164 TCR beta chains as associated with cytomegalovirus. The sequencing pipeline was judged likely to have produced a cluster of highly shared sequence variants as a technical artifact. Across donors, most TCR sequences were observed very rarely, whereas some public TCRs were present in many individuals. Three of the identified cytomegalovirus-associated TCR beta chains were confirmed in vitro to be specific for cytomegalovirus antigens. In an earlier analysis of fewer than 750 of the donors, most TCR beta V segments were observed in productive rearrangements about 87% or about 30% of the time, broadly matching IMGT annotations. A later genetic analysis reported fewer N-insertions in productive TCRs among donors in an Asian-associated ancestry cluster than the approximately 700-donor mean. Assigning TCR associations to individual alleles was difficult when HLA alleles, especially DR and DQ, strongly co-occurred. In a later analysis, the rate of TCR association differed among HLA loci, with DRB1 alleles having the most associated TCRs and HLA-C alleles having the fewest. Because HLA typing was unavailable for some donors at each locus, only the typed subset was used in association tests. A later genetic analysis associated a missense DCLRE1C variant with V-gene and J-gene trimming of TCR beta chains, and an independent cohort replicated the association. A later analysis found that most CMV-associated TCR beta chains appeared HLA-restricted, with HLA associations seemingly driven largely by CMV exposure. The earlier analysis of approximately 540 of the donors excluded 15 to 20 rarely observed V segments, including chromosome 9 orphons, because counts were too low. Correlated functional status among segregating V segments might reflect linkage disequilibrium, but an unknown experimental factor could not be ruled out. In both the original and validation cohorts, the classifier was reported to diagnose cytomegalovirus status with high specificity and sensitivity. A further reported finding was that TCR beta sequences accurately predicted the HLA-A and HLA-B alleles for most subjects in the first cohort. Sequencing depth was assumed to be roughly uniform across donors in the presence/absence analyses, though that assumption may not hold. It was suggested by the authors that the approach could potentially be generalized to other disease states and immunological phenotypes. This cohort had only TCR beta chains sequenced, and the lack of alpha or paired-chain data limited which features could be detected. In a later analysis, some 18,000 TCR beta sequences were associated with specific HLA alleles at a false discovery rate of 0.05. For the cohort, immune exposure information was limited to CMV serostatus. A later analysis reported that several top co-occurrence clusters appeared linked to parvovirus B19, influenza, CMV and Epstein-Barr virus. In a later analysis, HLA-associated TCR beta chains showed more clonal expansion and lower generation probabilities than non-associated chains that were equally common.

The cohort consisted of 600 to 700 healthy bone marrow donors. At the time of sampling, every cohort member was nominally healthy, though immune exposures that went unrecorded were likely present. The donor was CMV seronegative and belonged to the group of 350 or so seronegative cohort members. A peripheral blood sample was collected from each donor, and TCR beta sequencing was performed on peripheral blood mononuclear cells. The Qiagen DNeasy Blood Extraction Kit was used to extract genomic DNA from the blood cell samples. The origin of this receptor is a male donor in good health and CMV-seronegative. The sequenced sample was PBMCs.

The CDR3 region reads CASSEILPGTGELFF. The nucleotide sequence is given as TGTGCCAGCAGTGAAATCCTCCCGGGCACCGGGGAGCTGTTTTTT. Here the chain combines TRBV2 and TRBJ2-2, with no confident D gene call. CDR1 and CDR2 were assigned from the germline V gene as SNHLY and FYNNEI. Cut back by 2 bases and 4 bases, the V and J ends lie 11 bases apart. The CDR3 has 15 amino acids, counting the end cysteine and phenylalanine. The entry retains the CDR3 DNA only, 45 bases that are in frame from base 1.